The next 26 T cell receptor beta chains were all read from a single sample in a study of blood T cell repertoires in COVID-19. The table came from immunoSEQ multiplex PCR; TCRdb's copy has only in-frame clones and leaves some out. This table has under 300,000 clones, 80% to 90% appearing once. Sample: PBMCs or T cells enriched from blood (not recorded which). Receptors originate from a young woman who had recovered from COVID-19.

The chain has TRBV2 and TRBJ2-7, with 7 positions matching TRBD1. J was trimmed by 7 bases and V by 7 bases; bases with no gene match: 7. Germline CDR1 reads SNHLY; CDR2 reads FYNNEI. The CDR3 length is 12 residues. CDR3 nucleotide sequence: TGTGCCAGCAACGAGGGGGCAGGTGAGCAGTACTTC. Protein sequence: CASNEGAGEQYF.

This clone was detected only once. The rearrangement joins TRBV18 to TRBJ2-3; TRBD1 might be the D (5 bases). V lost 3 bases and J lost 2, with 9 bases in between. Per germline, CDR1 KGHSH and CDR2 LQKENI. This CDR3 is 14 amino acids long. CDR3 in amino acids: CASSPLDTTDTQYF. The CDR3, as DNA: TGTGCCAGCTCACCCTTGGACACCACAGATACGCAGTATTTT.

The rearrangement joins TRBV10-3 to TRBJ1-3; unclear D gene. V dropped 6 bases and J dropped 4 bases, with 10 bases sitting between them. The CDR3 has 13 residues. Germline lookup yields CDR1 ENHRY and CDR2 SYGVKD. This CDR3 reads CAISPPGGNTIYF. The CDR3 coding sequence is TGTGCCATCAGCCCCCCGGGGGGAAACACCATATATTTT.

The V and J genes are TRBV11-2 and TRBJ1-6; D remains unclear. This CDR3 region has 13 residues. V lost 1 base, J lost 7 bases, and 5 bases lay in between. The germline V gene has CDR1 SGHAT and CDR2 FQNNGV. The CDR3 nucleotides are TGTGCCAGCAGCTTAGGTGGCAATTCACCCCTCCACTTT. This sequence encodes CASSLGGNSPLHF.

The chain couples TRBV19 to TRBJ1-2, with D maybe TRBD1 (5 bases). The CDR3 sequence is 16 residues long. Trimming took 11 bases from V and 2 from J, leaving 24 bases between them. Germline V lookup: CDR1 LNHDA, CDR2 SQIVND (reference sequence). Here the CDR3 reads CAARPGQPSPNYGYTF. The DNA for the CDR3 is TGTGCCGCACGCCCAGGGCAGCCATCCCCCAACTATGGCTACACCTTC.

This clone was detected only once. This chain connects TRBV5-1 to TRBJ2-7, with TRBD1 matching 11 bases. Unmatched junction bases numbered 5, after V lost 4 bases and J lost 5 bases. CDR3 length: 14 residues. Looked up from germline, CDR1 is SGHRS and CDR2 is YFSETQ. DNA for the CDR3: TGCGCCAGCAGCAAGGGACAGGGGGGCGACGAGCAGTACTTC. Translation: CASSKGQGGDEQYF. Full variable domain (missing parts from reference TRBV5-1 and TRBJ2-7): KAGVTQTPRYLIKTRGQQVTLSCSPISGHRSVSWYQQTPGQGLQFLFEYFSETQRNKGNFPGRFSGRQFSNSRSEMNVSTLELGDSALYLCASSKGQGGDEQYFGPGTRLTVT.

The chain uses TRBV19 and TRBJ1-1; D possibly corresponds to TRBD1 (6 bases). The V end lost 6 bases, the J end lost 1 base, and 15 bases lay between the germline ends. The germline V gene has CDR1 LNHDA and CDR2 SQIVND (reference sequence). This CDR3 spans 15 amino acids. CDR3 region: CASSIPGQPNTEAFF. CDR3 nucleotide sequence: TGTGCCAGTAGCATACCGGGACAACCGAACACTGAAGCTTTCTTT.

V usage is TRBV2 and J usage is TRBJ1-1; TRBD1 matches 8 bases. The CDR3 runs to 15 residues. The germline CDR1 and CDR2 sequences are SNHLY and FYNNEI. Trimming cost V 6 bases and J 4 bases; bases outside gene matches: 10. The DNA of the CDR3 is TGTGCCAGCAGGGGTTTCCGGACAGGGTCCACTGAAGCTTTCTTT. Translated, it gives CASRGFRTGSTEAFF.

The rearrangement uses TRBV2 and TRBJ2-3, with 12 bases aligning to TRBD2. This CDR3 is built from 15 residues. J gave up 6 bases and V 5 bases, and 6 bases lay outside the gene matches. Germline V gene sequence: CDR1 SNHLY, CDR2 FYNNEI. CDR3 in amino acids: CASSIGLAGRDTQYF. CDR3 DNA: TGTGCCAGCAGTATAGGACTAGCGGGAAGGGATACGCAGTATTTT.

The chain links TRBV13 to TRBJ1-6; 8 bases align to TRBD1. The CDR3 runs to 15 residues. The germline V gene has CDR1 PRHDT and CDR2 FYEKMQ (reference sequence). The V gene end was trimmed by 5 bases and the J gene end by 7 bases; junction bases not matched to a gene: 7. Here the CDR3 reads CASSLRTGNNSPLHF. CDR3 DNA: TGTGCCAGCAGCCTTAGGACAGGGAACAATTCACCCCTCCACTTT.

The rearrangement joins TRBV5-6 to TRBJ1-2; D uncertain. Trimming stripped 0 bases from V and 7 bases from J, with 13 bases between. The CDR3 has 14 residues. From germline, CDR1 is SGHDT and CDR2 YYEEEE. CDR3: CASSLGQERGGYTF. In nucleotides, the CDR3 is TGTGCCAGCAGCTTGGGGCAGGAACGGGGTGGCTACACCTTC. Full variable domain (missing parts from reference TRBV5-6 and TRBJ1-2): DAGVTQSPTHLIKTRGQQVTLRCSPKSGHDTVSWYQQALGQGPQFIFQYYEEEERQRGNFPDRFSGHQFPNYSSELNVNALLLGDSALYLCASSLGQERGGYTFGSGTRLTVV.

The CDR3 region has the DNA TGTGCCAGCGACAGTTTTAATCAGCCCCAGCATTTT. As protein: CASDSFNQPQHF. This chain uses TRBV28 with TRBJ1-5; D might be TRBD1 (5 bases). Trimming removed 8 bases from V and 4 bases from J, with 9 bases in between. The CDR3 has 12 amino acids. CDR1 and CDR2 from the germline V gene are MDHEN and SYDVKM.

The V and J genes are TRBV6-5 and TRBJ1-6; the D is unclear. Trimming shortened V by 8 bases and J by 9 bases, and 11 bases separated the two germline ends. The CDR3 spans 12 residues. Germline CDR1 is MNHEY and CDR2 is SVGAGI. CDR3 sequence reads: CASVLGSSPLHF. The CDR3 DNA reads as TGTGCCAGCGTTCTCGGGAGTTCACCCCTCCACTTT.

The chain has TRBV6-5 and TRBJ1-1; possibly TRBD1 for D (5 bases). This CDR3 is 14 amino acids long. Per the germline V gene, CDR1 is MNHEY and CDR2 is SVGAGI. Trimming took 6 bases from V and 4 from J, leaving 15 bases between them. The CDR3 loop is CASSRPFGGTEAFF. For the CDR3, the DNA is TGTGCCAGCAGCCGCCCATTCGGGGGCACTGAAGCTTTCTTT.

The rearrangement uses TRBV6-2 or TRBV6-3 and TRBJ1-3, with a possible D match to TRBD1 (6 bases). CDR1 is MNHEY and CDR2 is SVGEGT in the germline V gene. V gave up 6 bases and J gave up 4 bases, with 16 bases separating them. The CDR3 consists of 15 residues. The chain's CDR3 is CASSWQPGDGNTIYF. The CDR3 nucleotides read TGTGCCAGCAGCTGGCAACCAGGGGACGGAAACACCATATATTTT.

The chain couples TRBV23-1 to TRBJ1-1; 8 bases agree with TRBD1. TRBV23-1 is placed among ORFs of uncertain function. This CDR3 has 14 residues. V trimming: 4 bases; J trimming: 1 base; junction bases outside the gene matches: 2. This chain's CDR3 is CASSPGQGNTEAFF. The CDR3 DNA follows: TGCGCCAGCAGTCCCGGACAGGGGAACACTGAAGCTTTCTTT.

The genes are TRBV19 and TRBJ1-5; 8 bases match TRBD1. With 8 bases clipped from V and 7 bases from J, the junction kept 13 bases outside the gene matches. CDR1 is LNHDA, CDR2 SQIVND, per germline (reference sequence). The CDR3 is made up of 15 amino acids. The CDR3 DNA follows: TGTGCCAGTTCGGTATCTGGACAGGGCGTCCAGCCCCAGCATTTT. Encoded protein: CASSVSGQGVQPQHF.

The rearrangement joins TRBV5-1 to TRBJ1-2; D is unresolved. The CDR3 is made up of 15 amino acids. Trimming shortened V by 3 bases and J by 4 bases, and 16 bases separated the two germline ends. Germline CDR1 is SGHRS and CDR2 is YFSETQ. CDR3: CASSSTAATVYGYTF. CDR3 bases: TGCGCCAGCAGCTCCACAGCGGCAACTGTCTATGGCTACACCTTC. The full variable domain, its missing parts supplied by reference TRBV5-1 and TRBJ1-2, is KAGVTQTPRYLIKTRGQQVTLSCSPISGHRSVSWYQQTPGQGLQFLFEYFSETQRNKGNFPGRFSGRQFSNSRSEMNVSTLELGDSALYLCASSSTAATVYGYTFGSGTRLTVV.

The V gene is TRBV29-1, the J gene TRBJ1-4; 7 bases line up with TRBD1. V lost 5 bases to trimming and J lost 0 bases; unmatched junction nucleotides: 0. Germline lookup yields CDR1 SQVTM and CDR2 ANQGSEA. The CDR3 is 13 amino acids. The CDR3 DNA reads TGCAGCGTTCAGGGGGCAACTAATGAAAAACTGTTTTTT. Residues: CSVQGATNEKLFF.

The chain joins TRBV19 to TRBJ2-3; D may be TRBD2 (7 bases). V lost 9 bases, J lost 4 bases, and 14 bases lay in between. Germline CDR1 is LNHDA and CDR2 is SQIVND (reference sequence). This CDR3 has 13 amino acids. The DNA of the CDR3 is TGTGCCAGCGGGGGGCTGGCCCCAGATACGCAGTATTTT. Its protein product is CASGGLAPDTQYF.

The chain couples TRBV9 to TRBJ2-5; the match to TRBD2 covers 13 bases. Per the germline V gene, CDR1 is SGDLS and CDR2 is YYNGEE. V dropped 4 bases and J dropped 3; count of bases not matched to a gene: 24. The CDR3 is 22 residues long. As DNA, the CDR3 is TGTGCCAGCAGCCCTCCCTATTCGGAGGAGGCAACTAGCGGGGGGGCCGAAGAGACCCAGTACTTC. This translates into CASSPPYSEEATSGGAEETQYF.

This sequence joins TRBV5-6 and TRBJ1-2; 12 bases are a match to TRBD1. The CDR3 runs to 14 residues. Germline lookup yields CDR1 SGHDT and CDR2 YYEEEE. V lost 3 bases to trimming and J lost 6 bases; unmatched junction nucleotides: 3. The CDR3 region is CASSWDRGPHGYTF. CDR3 bases: TGTGCCAGCAGCTGGGACAGGGGGCCCCATGGCTACACCTTC.

The chain employs TRBV15 and TRBJ2-5; D may be TRBD2 (5 bases). The ends were cut back, 1 base at V and 5 bases at J, with 17 bases in the middle. Germline assignment: CDR1 LNHNV and CDR2 YYDKDF (reference sequence). This CDR3 is built from 16 residues. In DNA, the CDR3 is TGTGCCACCAGCAGAGGGGCCGCTAGCAGAACGGAGACCCAGTACTTC. This gives the protein CATSRGAASRTETQYF. Full variable domain (rest looked up from reference TRBV15 and TRBJ2-5): DAMVIQNPRYQVTQFGKPVTLSCSQTLNHNVMYWYQQKSSQAPKLLFHYYDKDFNNEADTPDNFQSRRPNTSFCFLDIRSPGLGDTAMYLCATSRGAASRTETQYFGPGTRLLVL.

This chain connects TRBV5-1 to TRBJ1-2, with 8 bases identical to TRBD1. V lost 3 bases, J lost 6 bases, and 13 bases stayed unmatched. Germline-derived CDR1 and CDR2 are SGHRS and YFSETQ. The CDR3 consists of 16 residues. The CDR3 DNA reads TGCGCCAGCAGCTGGACCCCCACAGGGGGTATGAATGGCTACACCTTC. Protein product: CASSWTPTGGMNGYTF.

This chain uses TRBV27 with TRBJ2-3; TRBD1 might be the D (6 bases). CDR1 is MNHEY, CDR2 SMNVEV, per germline (reference sequence). Trimming pared 6 bases from V and 7 bases from J, leaving 20 bases between. The CDR3 covers 15 residues. This chain's CDR3 is CASREFTGTLNTQYF. CDR3 DNA sequence: TGTGCCAGCAGGGAATTTACCGGGACATTAAATACGCAGTATTTT.

The chain links TRBV7-8 to TRBJ1-1; TRBD1 agrees at 7 bases. The CDR3 spans 14 residues. Trimming cost V 5 bases and J 0 bases; bases outside gene matches: 3. Germline values: CDR1 SGHVS, CDR2 FQNEAQ. The CDR3 here is CASSEGTVNTEAFF. The CDR3 DNA reads as TGTGCCAGCAGCGAAGGGACAGTGAACACTGAAGCTTTCTTT.